This section outlines one T cell receptor (beta chain) sequence together with its context. The repertoire was sequenced with immunoSEQ multiplex PCR; TCRdb's copy has only in-frame clones and lacks some. This table holds approximately 70,000 clones, about 90% found once. This record belongs to a study of T cell changes during pregnancy in multiple sclerosis. This CDR3 is 14 amino acids long. Trimming took off 7 bases at V and 2 bases at J, with 14 bases between the two ends. The source of this sequence is a female donor with multiple sclerosis, enrolled in a pregnancy study. This rearrangement joins TRBV23-1 to TRBJ2-5; D is possibly TRBD2 (6 bases). TRBV23-1 is an open reading frame whose function is uncertain. This specimen was peripheral blood, taken in the first trimester of pregnancy. The CDR3 nucleotides read TGCGCCAGCACACAACCGGCGGGGCAAGAGACCCAGTACTTC. Translated, it gives CASTQPAGQETQYF.